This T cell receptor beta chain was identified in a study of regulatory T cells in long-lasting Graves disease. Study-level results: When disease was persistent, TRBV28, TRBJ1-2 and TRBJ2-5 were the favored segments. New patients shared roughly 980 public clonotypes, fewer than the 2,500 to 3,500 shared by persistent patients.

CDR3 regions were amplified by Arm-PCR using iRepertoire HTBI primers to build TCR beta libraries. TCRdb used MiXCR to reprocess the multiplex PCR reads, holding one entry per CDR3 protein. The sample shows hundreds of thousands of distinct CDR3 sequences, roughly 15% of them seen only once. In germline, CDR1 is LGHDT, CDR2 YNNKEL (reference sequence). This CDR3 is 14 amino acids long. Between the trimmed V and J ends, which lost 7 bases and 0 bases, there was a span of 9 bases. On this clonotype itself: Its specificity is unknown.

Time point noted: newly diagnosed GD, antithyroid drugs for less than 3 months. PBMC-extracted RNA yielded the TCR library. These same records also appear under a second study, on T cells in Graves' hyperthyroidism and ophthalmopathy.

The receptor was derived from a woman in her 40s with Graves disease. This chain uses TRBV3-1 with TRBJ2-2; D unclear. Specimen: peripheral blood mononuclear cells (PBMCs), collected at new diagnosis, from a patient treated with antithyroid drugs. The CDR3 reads CASTTMANTGELFF. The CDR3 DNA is TGTGCCAGCACCACAATGGCGAACACCGGGGAGCTGTTTTTT. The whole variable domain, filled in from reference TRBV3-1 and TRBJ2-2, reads DTAVSQTPKYLVTQMGNDKSIKCEQNLGHDTMYWYKQDSKKFLKIMFSYNNKELIINETVPNRFSPKSPDKAHLNLHINSLELGDSAVYFCASTTMANTGELFFGEGSRLTVL.